This T cell receptor (beta chain) is from a study of blood T cell repertoires in COVID-19. Study-level background: Whether acute or convalescent, the COVID-19 samples came from the United States, Italy and Spain.

Assay: immunoSEQ multiplex PCR; the TCRdb copy retains only in-frame clones and omits some. This table has fewer than 250,000 clones, 85% appearing once. The sequenced material came from PBMCs or T cells enriched from blood (not recorded which). The receptor was derived from a woman aged 50 to 60 with acute COVID-19.

CDR3 residues: CASSLQRVRESPLHF. CDR3 sequence (DNA): TGTGCCAGCAGTTTACAGAGGGTTCGCGAGTCACCCCTCCACTTT. This chain joins TRBV6-2 or TRBV6-3 and TRBJ1-6; D call uncertain. Germline lookup yields CDR1 MNHEY and CDR2 SVGEGT. Trimming pared 4 bases from V and 10 bases from J, leaving 17 bases between. This CDR3 is built from 15 residues.